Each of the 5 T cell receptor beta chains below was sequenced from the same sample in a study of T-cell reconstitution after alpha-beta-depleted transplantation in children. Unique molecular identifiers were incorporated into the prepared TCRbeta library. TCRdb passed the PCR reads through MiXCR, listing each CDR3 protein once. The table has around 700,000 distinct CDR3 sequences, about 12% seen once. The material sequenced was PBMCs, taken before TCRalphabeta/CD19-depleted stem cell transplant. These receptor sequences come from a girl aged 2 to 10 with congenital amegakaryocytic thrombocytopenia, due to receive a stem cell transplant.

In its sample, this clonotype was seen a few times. CDR3 sequence (DNA): TGCAGCGTTGTTGGGGGACCCGCGTCCGAGCAGTACTTC. Translation gives CSVVGGPASEQYF. V is TRBV29-1 and J is TRBJ2-7; D may be TRBD1 or TRBD2 (5 bases each). V lost 4 bases and J 6 bases, leaving 16 bases between the germline ends. The CDR3 is 13 amino acids. Germline values: CDR1 SQVTM, CDR2 ANQGSEA.

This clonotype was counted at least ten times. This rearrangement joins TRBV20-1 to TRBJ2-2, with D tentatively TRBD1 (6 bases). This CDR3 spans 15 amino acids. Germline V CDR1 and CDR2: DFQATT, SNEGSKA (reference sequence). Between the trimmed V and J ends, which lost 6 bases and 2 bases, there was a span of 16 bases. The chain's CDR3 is CSALSGTQNTGELFF. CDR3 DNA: TGCAGTGCGCTTTCCGGGACACAAAACACCGGGGAGCTGTTTTTT.

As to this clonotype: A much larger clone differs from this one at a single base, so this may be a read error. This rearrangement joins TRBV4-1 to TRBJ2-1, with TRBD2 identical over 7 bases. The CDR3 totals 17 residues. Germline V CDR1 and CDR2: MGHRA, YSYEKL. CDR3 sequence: CSSSPRVVGLNGNEQFF. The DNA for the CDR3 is TGCTCCAGCAGTCCTAGAGTTGTGGGACTAAACGGGAATGAGCAGTTCTTC.

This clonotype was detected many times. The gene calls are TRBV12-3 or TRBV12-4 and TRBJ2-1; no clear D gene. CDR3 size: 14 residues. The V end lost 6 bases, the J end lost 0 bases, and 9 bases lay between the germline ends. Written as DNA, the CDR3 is TGTGCCAGCAGAGCTAGGGCCTCCTACAATGAGCAGTTCTTC. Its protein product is CASRARASYNEQFF.

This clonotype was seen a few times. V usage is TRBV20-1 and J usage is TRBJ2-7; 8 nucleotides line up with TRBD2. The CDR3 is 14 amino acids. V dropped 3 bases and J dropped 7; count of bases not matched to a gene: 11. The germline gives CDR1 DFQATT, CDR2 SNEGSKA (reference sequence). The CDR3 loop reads CSASRPGGPQEQYF. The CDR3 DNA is TGCAGTGCTAGTCGTCCGGGAGGGCCTCAGGAGCAGTACTTC.